This TCR beta chain was recorded in a study of cytomegalovirus exposure and HLA in healthy donors. With regard to this clone: Its antigen remains unknown.

There are 13 residues in the CDR3. Looked up from germline, CDR1 is SEHNR and CDR2 is FQNEAQ (reference sequence). V lost 5 bases to trimming and J lost 4 bases; unmatched junction nucleotides: 3. Profiling relied on immunoSEQ multiplex PCR, and the TCRdb table lists in-frame clones only, not all of them. The sample contains about 360,000 clones, 75% to 90% of which appear only once. Findings and limits, study-wide: Reported performance of the classifier showed diagnosis of cytomegalovirus status with high specificity and sensitivity. The listing of approximately 160 TCR beta chains classed them as cytomegalovirus-associated.

Separation from the roughly 690-subject first cohort characterized the roughly 120-subject validation cohort, to which the donors belonged. The source of this sequence is a woman in her late teens or twenties in good health and CMV-seronegative. The rearrangement uses TRBV7-9 and TRBJ1-1; TRBD1 aligns across 8 bases. The sequencing sample was made of PBMCs. The CDR3 nucleotides are TGTGCCAGCAGCCTACAGGGGGTCACTGAAGCTTTCTTT. Translation: CASSLQGVTEAFF.